The present T cell receptor (beta chain) was sequenced within a study of blood T cell repertoires in COVID-19. Trimming took 4 bases from V and 2 from J; bases not matched to a gene: 2. CDR1 MNHEY and CDR2 SVGAGI come from the germline V gene. This CDR3 region has 14 residues. TCRdb keeps only in-frame clones here, not all; method: immunoSEQ multiplex PCR. The sample holds approximately 150,000 clones, roughly 84% seen once. A single count supports this clone. This TCR derives from a woman between 50 and 59 years old who had recovered from COVID-19. The sequencing input was PBMCs or T cells enriched from blood (not recorded which). This rearrangement joins TRBV6-5 to TRBJ1-1; 9 nucleotides agree with TRBD1. The chain's CDR3 is CASSFTGGNTEAFF. In DNA, the CDR3 is TGTGCCAGCAGTTTTACAGGGGGCAACACTGAAGCTTTCTTT.